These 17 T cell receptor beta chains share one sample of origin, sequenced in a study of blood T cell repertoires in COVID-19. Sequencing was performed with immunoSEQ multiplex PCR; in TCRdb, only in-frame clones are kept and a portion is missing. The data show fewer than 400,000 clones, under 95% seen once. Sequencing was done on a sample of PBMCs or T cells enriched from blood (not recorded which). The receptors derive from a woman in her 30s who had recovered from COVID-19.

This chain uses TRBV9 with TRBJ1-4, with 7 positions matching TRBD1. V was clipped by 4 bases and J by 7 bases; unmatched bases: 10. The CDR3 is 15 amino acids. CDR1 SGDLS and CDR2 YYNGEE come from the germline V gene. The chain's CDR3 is CASSQGGSASEKLFF. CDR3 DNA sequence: TGTGCCAGCAGCCAGGGGGGTTCTGCTAGTGAAAAACTGTTTTTT.

CDR3 nucleotides: TGTGCCAGCAGTGATAAGAGGGCCCAGCATTTT. It codes for CASSDKRAQHF. This chain links TRBV2 with TRBJ1-5; D gene uncertain. Trimming shortened V by 3 bases and J by 11 bases, and 8 bases separated the two germline ends. The length of the CDR3 is 11 residues. Germline V gene data show CDR1 as SNHLY and CDR2 as FYNNEI.

The CDR3 bases are TGTGCCAGCAGTGAAATAGGGATGGGGGCGACTGAGCAGTTCTTC. Its protein is CASSEIGMGATEQFF. The rearrangement joins TRBV6-1 to TRBJ2-1; perhaps TRBD1 as D (6 bases). Germline values: CDR1 MNHNS, CDR2 SASEGT. Trimming took off 2 bases at V and 9 bases at J, with 17 bases between the two ends. CDR3 length equals 15 residues.

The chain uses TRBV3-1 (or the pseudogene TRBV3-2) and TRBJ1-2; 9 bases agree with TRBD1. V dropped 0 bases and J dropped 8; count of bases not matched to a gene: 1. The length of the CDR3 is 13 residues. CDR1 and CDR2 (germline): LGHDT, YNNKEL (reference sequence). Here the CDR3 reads CASSQETGGGYTF. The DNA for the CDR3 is TGTGCCAGCAGCCAAGAAACAGGGGGCGGCTACACCTTC.

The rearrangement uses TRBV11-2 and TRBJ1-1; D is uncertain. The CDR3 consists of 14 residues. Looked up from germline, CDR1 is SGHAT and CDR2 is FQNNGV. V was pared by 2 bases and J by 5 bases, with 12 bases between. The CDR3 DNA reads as TGTGCCAGCAGCTTAACCGAGGGAAGGACTGAAGCTTTCTTT. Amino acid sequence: CASSLTEGRTEAFF. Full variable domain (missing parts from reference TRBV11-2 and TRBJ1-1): EAGVAQSPRYKIIEKRQSVAFWCNPISGHATLYWYQQILGQGPKLLIQFQNNGVVDDSQLPKDRFSAERLKGVDSTLKIQPAKLEDSAVYLCASSLTEGRTEAFFGQGTRLTVV.

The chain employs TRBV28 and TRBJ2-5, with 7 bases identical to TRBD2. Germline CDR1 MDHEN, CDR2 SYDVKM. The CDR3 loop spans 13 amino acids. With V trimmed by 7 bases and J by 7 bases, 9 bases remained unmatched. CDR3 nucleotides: TGTGCCAGCAACGCGGGAGTTGGGGGGACCCAGTACTTC. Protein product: CASNAGVGGTQYF.

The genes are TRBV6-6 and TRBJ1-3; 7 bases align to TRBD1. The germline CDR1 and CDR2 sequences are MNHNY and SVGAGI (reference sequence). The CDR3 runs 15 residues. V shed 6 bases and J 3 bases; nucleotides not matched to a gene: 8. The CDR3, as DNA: TGTGCCAGCAGCTCCGACAGGGACAATGGAAACACCATATATTTT. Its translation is CASSSDRDNGNTIYF.

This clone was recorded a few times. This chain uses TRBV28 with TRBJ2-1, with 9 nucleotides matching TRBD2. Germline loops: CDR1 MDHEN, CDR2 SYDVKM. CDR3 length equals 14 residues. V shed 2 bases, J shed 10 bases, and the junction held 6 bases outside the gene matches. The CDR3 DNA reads TGTGCCAGCAGTTTAGTAGCGGGAGTAGACGAGCAGTTCTTC. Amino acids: CASSLVAGVDEQFF.

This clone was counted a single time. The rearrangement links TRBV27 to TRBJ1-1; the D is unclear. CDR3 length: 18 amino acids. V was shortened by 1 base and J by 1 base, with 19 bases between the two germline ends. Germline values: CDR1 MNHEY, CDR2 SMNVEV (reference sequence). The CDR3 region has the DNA TGTGCCAGCAGTTTATTTCCCCCCGGGGAAGGAAGGAACACTGAAGCTTTCTTT. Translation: CASSLFPPGEGRNTEAFF.

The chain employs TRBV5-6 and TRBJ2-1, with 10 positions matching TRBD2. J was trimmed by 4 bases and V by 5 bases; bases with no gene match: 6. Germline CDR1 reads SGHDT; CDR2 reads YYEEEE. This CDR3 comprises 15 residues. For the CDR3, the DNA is TGTGCCAGCAGTTTCGGGACTAGCGCGTACAATGAGCAGTTCTTC. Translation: CASSFGTSAYNEQFF.

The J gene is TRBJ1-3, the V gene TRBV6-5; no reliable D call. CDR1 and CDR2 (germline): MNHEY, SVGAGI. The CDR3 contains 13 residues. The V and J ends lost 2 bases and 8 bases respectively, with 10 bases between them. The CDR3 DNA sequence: TGTGCCAGCAGTTACCAGTCGGGAGACACCATATATTTT. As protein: CASSYQSGDTIYF.

CDR3 in DNA: TGTGCCAGCAGCTTTGGGGGGGATAGCAATCAGCCCCAGCATTTT. Translated, it gives CASSFGGDSNQPQHF. The chain recombines TRBV5-4 with TRBJ1-5; a possible D gene is TRBD1 (5 bases). CDR1 is SGHNT, CDR2 YYREEE, per germline (reference sequence). Trimming removed 2 bases from V and 0 bases from J, with 9 bases in between. The CDR3 extends over 15 amino acids. Combining the CDR3 with reference TRBV5-4 and TRBJ1-5 gives the whole variable domain ETGVTQSPTHLIKTRGQQVTLRCSSQSGHNTVSWYQQALGQGPQFIFQYYREEENGRGNFPPRFSGLQFPNYSSELNVNALELDDSALYLCASSFGGDSNQPQHFGDGTRLSIL.

CDR3 in amino acids: CASSLARQSTDTQYF. CDR3 bases: TGTGCCAGCAGCTTAGCACGACAGAGCACAGATACGCAGTATTTT. The genes are TRBV7-8 and TRBJ2-3, with D possibly being TRBD1 (5 bases). This CDR3 contains 15 residues. The germline V and J ends were trimmed by 0 bases and 0 bases, with 7 bases remaining between them. Germline V gene data show CDR1 as SGHVS and CDR2 as FQNEAQ.

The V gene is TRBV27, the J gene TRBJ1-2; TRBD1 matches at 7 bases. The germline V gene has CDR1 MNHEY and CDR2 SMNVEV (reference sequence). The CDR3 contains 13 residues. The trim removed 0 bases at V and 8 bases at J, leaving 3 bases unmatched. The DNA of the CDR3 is TGTGCCAGCAGTTTATCGAGGGGGCAAGGCTACACCTTC. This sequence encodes CASSLSRGQGYTF.

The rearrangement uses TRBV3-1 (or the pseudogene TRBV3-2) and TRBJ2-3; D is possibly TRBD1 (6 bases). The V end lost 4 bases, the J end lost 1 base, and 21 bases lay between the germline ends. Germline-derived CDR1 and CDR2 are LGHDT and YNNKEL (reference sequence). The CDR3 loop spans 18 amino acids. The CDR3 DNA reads TGTGCCAGCAGCCCTCGACAGGACTGCTGTTCGGGCACAGATACGCAGTATTTT. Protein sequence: CASSPRQDCCSGTDTQYF.

The CDR3 is CASSLDRGGSTDTQYF. The CDR3 bases are TGTGCCAGCAGCTTAGACCGGGGGGGTAGCACAGATACGCAGTATTTT. This chain uses TRBV7-9 with TRBJ2-3, with TRBD2 matching over 8 bases. V shed 1 base and J 0 bases; nucleotides not matched to a gene: 3. CDR3 size: 16 residues. CDR1 and CDR2 (germline): SEHNR, FQNEAQ (reference sequence).

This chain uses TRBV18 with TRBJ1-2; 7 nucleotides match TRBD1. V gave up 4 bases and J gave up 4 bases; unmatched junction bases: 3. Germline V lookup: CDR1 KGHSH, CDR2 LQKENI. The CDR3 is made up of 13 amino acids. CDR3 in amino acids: CASSQTGFYGYTF. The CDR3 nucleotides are TGTGCCAGCTCACAGACAGGGTTCTATGGCTACACCTTC.